This TCR beta chain was documented in a study of shared T cell receptors in the human thymus. From germline, CDR1 is MDHEN and CDR2 SYDVKM. The CDR3 totals 19 residues. V was trimmed by 6 bases and J by 0 bases, leaving 23 bases between them. Using immunoSEQ multiplex PCR, the repertoire was profiled, and TCRdb retains in-frame clones only, with some absent. The table shows about 380,000 clones, with more than 85% occurring only once. The sequenced sample consisted of thymocytes. The receptor was isolated from a human donor. This chain joins TRBV28 and TRBJ1-4; D is unresolved. The CDR3 DNA is TGTGCCAGCAGCCTATGGGGTCCTCTCACGATCACAACTAATGAAAAACTGTTTTTT. Amino acid sequence: CASSLWGPLTITTNEKLFF.